This T cell receptor (beta chain) was sequenced during a study of early stage breast cancer tumors. Each sample had two DNA replicates, 0.5 ug blood or about 1.4 ug tissue. Only in-frame clones appear in the TCRdb table, and some are missing; sequencing was by immunoSEQ multiplex PCR. Of more than 60,000 clones in the sample, approximately 80% are singletons; the top ten hold 3.5%. Notes on the study in general: Blood repertoires resembled normal breast more than tumor.

The germline V gene encodes CDR1 MNHEY and CDR2 SMNVEV (reference sequence). CDR3 size: 15 residues. Trimming removed 6 bases from V and 4 bases from J, with 16 bases in between. A word on this clone: What it binds is not known.

The V and J genes are TRBV27 and TRBJ2-1; D perhaps matches TRBD2 (5 bases). The sample was blood. This clonotype was obtained from a person in their sixties or seventies with breast cancer. The CDR3 coding sequence is TGTGCCAGCAGCCCGTCTTCGGGAAATTACAATGAGCAGTTCTTC. It translates to CASSPSSGNYNEQFF.